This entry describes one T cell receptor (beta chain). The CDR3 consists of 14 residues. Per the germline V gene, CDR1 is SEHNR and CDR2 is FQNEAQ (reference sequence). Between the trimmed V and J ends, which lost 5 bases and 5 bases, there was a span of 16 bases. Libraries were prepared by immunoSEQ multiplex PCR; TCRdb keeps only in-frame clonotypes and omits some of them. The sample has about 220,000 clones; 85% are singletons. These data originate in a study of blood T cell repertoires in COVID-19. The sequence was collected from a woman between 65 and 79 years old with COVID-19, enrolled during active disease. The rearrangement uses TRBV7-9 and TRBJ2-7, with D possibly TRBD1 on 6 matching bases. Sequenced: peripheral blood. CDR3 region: CASSPLTGTDEQYF. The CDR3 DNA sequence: TGTGCCAGCAGCCCACTTACAGGGACCGACGAGCAGTACTTC. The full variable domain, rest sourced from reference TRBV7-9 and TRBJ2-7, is DTGVSQNPRHKITKRGQNVTFRCDPISEHNRLYWYRQTLGQGPEFLTYFQNEAQLEKSRLLSDRFSAERPKGSFSTLEIQRTEQGDSAMYLCASSPLTGTDEQYFGPGTRLTVT.